The clone carrying this T cell receptor (beta chain) was counted a few times. This sequence may be a read error, since a much larger clone differs from it by one base. This sample was included in a study of blood T cells in healthy people across ages. The CDR3 runs to 14 residues. V lost 5 bases to trimming and J lost 0 bases, with 11 bases between them. Using a J-beta primer mix together with a sample-barcoded 5' primer, a second PCR was run for roughly 6 to 12 cycles. MiXCR was run by TCRdb on the 5' RACE reads, yielding one entry per CDR3 protein. Of 730,000 or so distinct CDR3 sequences in the sample, over 40% were seen once.

Input material: blood. The sequence came from a man older than 75 in good health. This chain connects TRBV12-3 or TRBV12-4 to TRBJ2-7; D call uncertain. The CDR3 bases are TGTGCCAGCAGTGACCGACGGAGCTCCTACGAGCAGTACTTC. It yields the protein CASSDRRSSYEQYF.